This TCR beta chain was identified during a study of early T cells in non-severe SARS-CoV-2 infection. This CDR3 has 15 amino acids. V lost 3 bases to trimming and J lost 4 bases, with 10 bases between them. The table lists this clonotype with many counts. Each CDR3 protein is one row after TCRdb ran MiXCR on the 5' RACE reads. Of some 38,000 distinct CDR3 sequences listed, 4.6% are singletons. This clonotype originated in an adult who was a healthcare worker with PCR-confirmed SARS-CoV-2 infection or an uninfected control (not recorded which). J is TRBJ1-6 and V is TRBV12-3 or TRBV12-4; weak D call: TRBD1 (6 bases). The sample was whole blood. In nucleotides, the CDR3 is TGTGCCAGCAGTTTTACAGGGACATATAATTCACCCCTCCACTTT. Translation: CASSFTGTYNSPLHF.